The 24 T cell receptor beta chains in this list originate from one sample, sequenced in a study of post-analysis software for immune sequencing data. Broader study findings: In patients, roughly five TRBV segments were more frequent than in controls, with TRBV5-6, TRBV5-1 and TRBV20-1 among them.

Antigen specificity for these receptors is unknown. Libraries were made from TCR beta cDNA, and they carried unique molecular identifiers. TCRdb called the PCR reads again in MiXCR, with one record for every CDR3 protein. The repertoire includes approximately 360,000 distinct CDR3 sequences, less than 35% of them detected once, and roughly 12% sits in the top ten. The sample comprised blood. The receptor source for this set is a girl between 5 and 17 years old with multiple sclerosis.

V and J are TRBV5-1 and TRBJ1-1; no firm D call. Trimming pared 5 bases from V and 6 bases from J, leaving 20 bases between. The CDR3 sequence is 15 residues long. Germline V gene lookup returns CDR1 SGHRS and CDR2 YFSETQ. CDR3 residues: CASRPGPTEGPEAFF. The CDR3 nucleotides read TGCGCCAGCAGACCCGGGCCTACGGAGGGTCCTGAAGCTTTCTTT.

The chain recombines TRBV7-9 with TRBJ2-5; perhaps TRBD2 as D (5 bases). The CDR3 covers 13 residues. The ends were cut back, 3 bases at V and 5 bases at J, with 10 bases in the middle. The V gene's germline CDR1 is SEHNR and CDR2 FQNEAQ (reference sequence). As DNA, the CDR3 is TGTGCCAGCAGCTTTTTCCGAGGGGAGACCCAGTACTTC. Encoded protein: CASSFFRGETQYF.

This chain uses TRBV20-1 with TRBJ2-6; 9 positions agree with TRBD2. With V trimmed by 5 bases and J by 0 bases, 5 bases remained unmatched. The CDR3 is 16 residues long. Germline V gene sequence: CDR1 DFQATT, CDR2 SNEGSKA (reference sequence). The chain's CDR3 is CSAGSGGRSGANVLTF. The CDR3 bases are TGCAGTGCTGGTAGCGGGGGCCGCTCTGGGGCCAACGTCCTGACTTTC.

The CDR3 reads CASRPGQGRTDTQYF. CDR3 nucleotide sequence: TGTGCCAGCAGACCGGGACAGGGGAGGACAGATACGCAGTATTTT. The gene calls are TRBV6-5 and TRBJ2-3; 10 bases fit TRBD1. The junction had 6 bases not matched to a gene; V was cut back by 6 bases and J by 3 bases. Germline assignment: CDR1 MNHEY and CDR2 SVGAGI. The CDR3 extends over 15 amino acids.

The chain combines TRBV11-2 with TRBJ2-7; maybe TRBD2 (6 bases). The germline V and J ends were trimmed by 1 base and 2 bases, with 21 bases remaining between them. Germline V gene sequence: CDR1 SGHAT, CDR2 FQNNGV. CDR3 size: 18 residues. Here the CDR3 reads CASSLGRGPKAGTYEQYF. The CDR3 nucleotides read TGTGCCAGCAGCTTAGGACGGGGTCCTAAAGCGGGTACCTACGAGCAGTACTTC.

Worth noting for this clonotype: At one of its ends the junction is not consistent with the germline gene, which may arise from a read error. The chain combines TRBV11-2 with TRBJ2-5; D may correspond to TRBD1 or TRBD2 (5 bases each). CDR1 is SGHAT and CDR2 is FQNNGV in the germline V gene. CDR3 length: 15 amino acids. CDR3 sequence reads: CAGSWAGGNQETQYF. DNA of the CDR3: TGTGCCGGCAGCTGGGCTGGGGGTAACCAAGAGACCCAGTACTTC.

This clonotype was counted between two and nine times. The chain employs TRBV9 and TRBJ1-2; D unclear. CDR3 length: 14 residues. The V end lost 0 bases, the J end lost 4 bases, and 10 bases lay between the germline ends. The V gene's germline CDR1 is SGDLS and CDR2 YYNGEE. This CDR3 reads CASSVGSSPYGYTF. The CDR3 bases are TGTGCCAGCAGCGTAGGGTCCAGCCCCTATGGCTACACCTTC.

V and J are TRBV29-1 and TRBJ2-5; D assignment may be TRBD1 or TRBD2 (6 bases each). The CDR3 loop spans 13 amino acids. Germline CDR1 and CDR2: SQVTM and ANQGSEA. V lost 7 bases and J lost 2, with 14 bases in between. The CDR3 here is CSAEGGGQETQYF. The CDR3 nucleotides read TGCAGCGCTGAGGGGGGTGGACAAGAGACCCAGTACTTC.

The J gene is TRBJ1-1, the V gene TRBV10-3; weak D call: TRBD1 (5 bases). Trimming shortened V by 5 bases and J by 3 bases, and 19 bases separated the two germline ends. Germline V gives CDR1 ENHRY, CDR2 SYGVKD. CDR3 length: 16 residues. The CDR3 nucleotides read TGTGCCATCAGTCTTACATCCCCGGCCAGGGACACTGAAGCTTTCTTT. Its protein product is CAISLTSPARDTEAFF.

This chain links TRBV27 with TRBJ1-1; the match to TRBD1 covers 9 bases. CDR1 and CDR2 (germline): MNHEY, SMNVEV (reference sequence). V lost 6 bases, J lost 10 bases, and 12 bases stayed unmatched. CDR3 length: 14 amino acids. CDR3 coding DNA: TGTGCCAGCAGCAAACAGGGACAGGGTTTTAGAGCTTTCTTT. This gives the protein CASSKQGQGFRAFF.

This clonotype has a handful of counts. The chain employs TRBV12-3 or TRBV12-4 and TRBJ1-1, with TRBD1 identical over 9 bases. The CDR3 runs 14 residues. With V trimmed by 6 bases and J by 7 bases, 9 bases remained unmatched. This chain's CDR3 is CASSPQGATVEAFF. For the CDR3, the DNA is TGTGCCAGCAGCCCACAGGGGGCTACGGTTGAAGCTTTCTTT.

This sequence joins TRBV6-5 and TRBJ1-1; 8 bases map to TRBD1. The V gene's germline CDR1 is MNHEY and CDR2 SVGAGI. With V trimmed by 0 bases and J by 11 bases, 2 bases remained unmatched. The CDR3 is 12 amino acids. CDR3 amino acids: CASSYSGQDAFF. The DNA for the CDR3 is TGTGCCAGCAGTTACTCGGGACAGGACGCTTTCTTT.

The chain is built from TRBV20-1 and TRBJ1-1, with TRBD1 identical over 8 bases. Germline V gene sequence: CDR1 DFQATT, CDR2 SNEGSKA (reference sequence). V shed 5 bases, J shed 4 bases, and the junction held 9 bases outside the gene matches. The CDR3 runs to 14 residues. CDR3 protein: CSALLRGQVTEAFF. DNA for the CDR3: TGCAGTGCTTTACTCAGGGGGCAGGTCACTGAAGCTTTCTTT.

V is TRBV6-1 and J is TRBJ2-5; the match to TRBD2 covers 8 bases. The CDR3 spans 17 residues. V was clipped by 6 bases and J by 11 bases; unmatched bases: 23. Germline loops: CDR1 MNHNS, CDR2 SASEGT. The CDR3 sequence is CASRKSGTSGGTDTQYF. CDR3 DNA: TGTGCCAGCAGAAAGTCCGGGACGAGCGGGGGTACAGATACGCAGTACTTC.

This rearrangement joins TRBV6-5 to TRBJ2-5, with TRBD2 identical over 8 bases. Losses at the gene ends were 0 bases for V and 3 bases for J; bases not matched to a gene: 9. Germline CDR1 reads MNHEY; CDR2 reads SVGAGI. The CDR3 contains 17 residues. The DNA of the CDR3 is TGTGCCAGCAGTTACTCGGGAATAGCGGGGTCCGAAGAGACCCAGTACTTC. Translated: CASSYSGIAGSEETQYF.

The chain joins TRBV6-1 to TRBJ2-2; TRBD1 is a possible D gene (6 bases). Germline CDR1 and CDR2: MNHNS and SASEGT. Trimming took off 5 bases at V and 3 bases at J, with 22 bases between the two ends. The CDR3 is 18 amino acids. CDR3 coding DNA: TGTGCCAGCAGTCTGAGAGCAATGGGACATCTGGACACCGGGGAGCTGTTTTTT. It translates to CASSLRAMGHLDTGELFF.

This clonotype was seen only a few times. The chain links TRBV5-1 to TRBJ2-2, with D possibly being TRBD1 (5 bases). Germline values: CDR1 SGHRS, CDR2 YFSETQ. CDR3 length: 16 amino acids. The V gene lost 1 base and the J gene lost 3 bases, with 13 bases spanning the gap. The CDR3 spells CASSLLRVRDTGELFF. The CDR3, as DNA: TGCGCCAGCAGCTTGCTCCGGGTCAGGGACACCGGGGAGCTGTTTTTT.

This clonotype was seen a few times. The chain recombines TRBV7-2 with TRBJ2-1; 7 bases agree with TRBD2. J was trimmed by 6 bases and V by 8 bases; bases with no gene match: 7. Germline assignment: CDR1 SGHTA and CDR2 FQGNSA. The CDR3 extends over 13 amino acids. The CDR3 DNA is TGTGCCAGCGGACTAGGCGGAGGCAATGAGCAGTTCTTC. Its protein product is CASGLGGGNEQFF.

This clonotype was detected only a few times. V and J are TRBV6-4 and TRBJ1-5; D unresolved. Germline-derived CDR1 and CDR2 are MRHNA and SNTAGT. With 5 bases removed from V and 7 bases from J, the gap between germline ends came to 12 bases. There are 13 residues in the CDR3. CDR3 sequence: CASSREGGQPQHF. The DNA for the CDR3 is TGTGCCAGCAGTAGGGAGGGTGGACAGCCCCAGCATTTT.

This clonotype occurred a few times. The chain is built from TRBV7-9 and TRBJ1-2; D may be TRBD1 (5 bases). The V gene lost 5 bases and the J gene lost 0 bases, with 7 bases spanning the gap. Germline CDR1 is SEHNR and CDR2 is FQNEAQ (reference sequence). The CDR3 length is 13 residues. Here the CDR3 reads CASSDSTNYGYTF. CDR3 nucleotide sequence: TGTGCCAGCAGCGACAGCACTAACTATGGCTACACCTTC.

The chain recombines TRBV9 with TRBJ2-3; 9 bases are shared with TRBD2. Losses at the gene ends were 0 bases for V and 1 base for J; bases not matched to a gene: 6. The CDR3 contains 17 residues. The germline V gene has CDR1 SGDLS and CDR2 YYNGEE. The CDR3 loop is CASSVGLAGRGTDTQYF. The CDR3 nucleotides read TGTGCCAGCAGCGTAGGCCTAGCGGGGAGGGGCACAGATACGCAGTATTTT.

This clonotype was seen more than once but under ten times. V and J are TRBV29-1 and TRBJ2-7; 7 nucleotides line up with TRBD1. In germline, CDR1 is SQVTM, CDR2 ANQGSEA. This CDR3 has 13 amino acids. With 3 bases clipped from V and 3 bases from J, the junction kept 5 bases outside the gene matches. CDR3: CSVETGHFYEQYF. CDR3 DNA sequence: TGCAGCGTTGAGACAGGGCATTTCTACGAGCAGTACTTC.

The chain employs TRBV2 and TRBJ2-7; D possibly corresponds to TRBD2 (5 bases). V was trimmed by 2 bases and J by 10 bases, leaving 21 bases between them. CDR1 is SNHLY and CDR2 is FYNNEI in the germline V gene. The CDR3 has 15 amino acids. The CDR3: CASSEQFDGVAPQYF. CDR3 nucleotides: TGTGCCAGCAGTGAACAATTCGACGGAGTAGCGCCCCAGTACTTC. Using reference TRBV2 and TRBJ2-7 for the parts outside the CDR3, the full variable domain is EPEVTQTPSHQVTQMGQEVILRCVPISNHLYFYWYRQILGQKVEFLVSFYNNEISEKSEIFDDQFSVERPDGSNFTLKIRSTKLEDSAMYFCASSEQFDGVAPQYFGPGTRLTVT.

This chain links TRBV4-2 with TRBJ1-2; no reliable D call. The germline V gene encodes CDR1 LGHNA and CDR2 YNFKEQ. The CDR3 runs to 13 residues. V lost 4 bases and J 11 bases, leaving 17 bases between the germline ends. The CDR3 sequence is CASSPPPPMRYTF. The CDR3 DNA sequence: TGTGCCAGCAGCCCCCCGCCCCCAATGCGGTACACCTTC.